The 7 T cell receptor beta chains given below trace back to one sample, sequenced in a study of T cell responses to AZD1222 COVID-19 vaccine. Libraries were prepared by immunoSEQ multiplex PCR; TCRdb keeps only in-frame clonotypes and omits some of them. The sample contains 100,000 to 150,000 clones, about 90% of which appear only once. The specimen was peripheral blood, collected on day 0 of MenACWY control vaccination. The receptor set was obtained from an adult in good health.

V usage is TRBV29-1 and J usage is TRBJ1-1; a possible D gene is TRBD1 (5 bases). Deletions cut 4 bases from V and 3 bases from J, with 9 bases between. This CDR3 is built from 12 residues. The germline V gene encodes CDR1 SQVTM and CDR2 ANQGSEA. CDR3 loop: CSVAGGDTEAFF. The CDR3 DNA sequence: TGCAGCGTTGCTGGGGGGGACACTGAAGCTTTCTTT.

The V call is TRBV15, the J call TRBJ2-3, with TRBD2 as a possible D gene (5 bases). Trimming took off 3 bases at V and 0 bases at J, with 10 bases between the two ends. The V gene's germline CDR1 is LNHNV and CDR2 YYDKDF (reference sequence). The CDR3 totals 15 residues. In nucleotides, the CDR3 is TGTGCCACCAGCAGGGACGGGAAGAGCACAGATACGCAGTATTTT. This translates into CATSRDGKSTDTQYF.

This chain connects TRBV7-9 to TRBJ1-5, with D hard to call. The CDR3 contains 16 residues. Germline CDR1 and CDR2: SEHNR and FQNEAQ (reference sequence). The V end was cut by 1 base, the J end by 2 bases, with 12 bases between. CDR3 amino acids: CASSLVGPTGNQPQHF. Here the CDR3 DNA reads TGTGCCAGCAGCTTAGTTGGTCCTACGGGCAATCAGCCCCAGCATTTT.

The CDR3 is CASSPDSYGYTF. CDR3 nucleotides: TGTGCCAGCAGCCCGGACAGCTATGGCTACACCTTC. The chain uses TRBV5-4 and TRBJ1-2, with D maybe TRBD1 (6 bases). Germline V CDR1 and CDR2: SGHNT, YYREEE (reference sequence). The V and J ends lost 4 bases and 4 bases respectively, with 8 bases between them. This CDR3 is 12 amino acids long.

The J gene is TRBJ1-2, the V gene TRBV12-3 or TRBV12-4, with D hard to call. Trimming took off 3 bases at V and 4 bases at J, with 9 bases between the two ends. There are 13 residues in the CDR3. DNA for the CDR3: TGTGCCAGCAGTTTTGGCAGGTCCTATGGCTACACCTTC. Its translation: CASSFGRSYGYTF.

The J gene is TRBJ1-6, the V gene TRBV2, with D possibly TRBD1 on 5 matching bases. The germline gives CDR1 SNHLY, CDR2 FYNNEI. The CDR3 has 15 amino acids. Trimming shortened V by 8 bases and J by 8 bases, and 19 bases separated the two germline ends. CDR3: CASSGGGRLDSPLHF. The CDR3 DNA is TGTGCCAGCTCCGGGGGAGGGCGACTCGATTCACCCCTCCACTTT.

The J gene is TRBJ2-1, the V gene TRBV5-8; the D gene is possibly TRBD2 (5 bases). CDR1 and CDR2 from the germline V gene are SGHTS and YDEGEE. The CDR3 loop spans 14 amino acids. The germline V and J ends were trimmed by 8 bases and 6 bases, with 18 bases remaining between them. In nucleotides, the CDR3 is TGTGCCAGTTCCCGGGAATGGGCCGGCAATGAGCAGTTCTTC. The encoded protein is CASSREWAGNEQFF.